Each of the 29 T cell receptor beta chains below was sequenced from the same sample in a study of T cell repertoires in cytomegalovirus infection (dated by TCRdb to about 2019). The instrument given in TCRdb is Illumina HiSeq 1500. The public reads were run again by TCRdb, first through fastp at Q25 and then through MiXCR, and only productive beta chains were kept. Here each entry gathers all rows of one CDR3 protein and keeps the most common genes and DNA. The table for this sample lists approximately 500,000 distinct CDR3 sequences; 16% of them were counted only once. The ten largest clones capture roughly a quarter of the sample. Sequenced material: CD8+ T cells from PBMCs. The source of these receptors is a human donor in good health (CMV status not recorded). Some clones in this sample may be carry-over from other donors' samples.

The CDR3 nucleotides are TGTGCCAGTAGTATGTCTATACAGAGGATTAGCAATCAGCCCCAGCATTTT. Translated, it gives CASSMSIQRISNQPQHF. This sequence joins TRBV19 and TRBJ1-5, with D unresolved. The V end was cut by 3 bases, the J end by 0 bases, with 15 bases between. The germline CDR1 and CDR2 sequences are LNHDA and SQIVND (reference sequence). CDR3 length: 17 amino acids.

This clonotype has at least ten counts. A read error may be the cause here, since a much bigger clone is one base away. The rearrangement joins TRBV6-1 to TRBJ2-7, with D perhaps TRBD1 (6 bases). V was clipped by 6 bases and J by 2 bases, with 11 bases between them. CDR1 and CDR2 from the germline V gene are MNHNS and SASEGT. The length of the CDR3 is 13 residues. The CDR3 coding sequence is TGTGCCAGCAGCTTTGGACAGACCTACGAGCAGTACTTC. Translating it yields CASSFGQTYEQYF.

The CDR3 DNA sequence: TGTGCCAGCAGTGTAGGACGGGATTACTATGAGCAGTTCTTC. Its protein product is CASSVGRDYYEQFF. V is TRBV2 and J is TRBJ2-1; the D gene is possibly TRBD2 (5 bases). Trimming cost V 4 bases and J 8 bases, with 15 bases left between them. The germline V gene has CDR1 SNHLY and CDR2 FYNNEI. CDR3 length equals 14 residues.

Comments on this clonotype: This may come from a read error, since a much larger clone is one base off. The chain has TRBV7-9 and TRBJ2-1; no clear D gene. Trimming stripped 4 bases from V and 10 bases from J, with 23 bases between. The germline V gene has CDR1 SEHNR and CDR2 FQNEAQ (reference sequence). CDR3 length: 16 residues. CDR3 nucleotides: TGTGCCAGCAGCTCGGAGTGGGGTTTACCTGCGAGCGAGCAGTTCTTC. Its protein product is CASSSEWGLPASEQFF. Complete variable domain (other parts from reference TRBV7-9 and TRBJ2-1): DTGVSQNPRHKITKRGQNVTFRCDPISEHNRLYWYRQTLGQGPEFLTYFQNEAQLEKSRLLSDRFSAERPKGSFSTLEIQRTEQGDSAMYLCASSSEWGLPASEQFFGPGTRLTVL.

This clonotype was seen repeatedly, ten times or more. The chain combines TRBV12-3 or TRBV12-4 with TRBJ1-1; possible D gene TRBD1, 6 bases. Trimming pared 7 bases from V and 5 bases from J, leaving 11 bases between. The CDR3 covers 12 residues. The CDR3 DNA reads TGTGCCAGCAAGACAGGATGGACTGAAGCTTTCTTT. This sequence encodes CASKTGWTEAFF.

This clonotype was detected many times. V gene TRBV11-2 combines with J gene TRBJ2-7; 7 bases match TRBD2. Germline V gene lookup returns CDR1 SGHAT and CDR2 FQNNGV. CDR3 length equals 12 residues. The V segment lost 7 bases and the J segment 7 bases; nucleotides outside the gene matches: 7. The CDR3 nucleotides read TGTGCCAGCATGAGCGGGATGAGTGAGCAGTACTTC. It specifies CASMSGMSEQYF.

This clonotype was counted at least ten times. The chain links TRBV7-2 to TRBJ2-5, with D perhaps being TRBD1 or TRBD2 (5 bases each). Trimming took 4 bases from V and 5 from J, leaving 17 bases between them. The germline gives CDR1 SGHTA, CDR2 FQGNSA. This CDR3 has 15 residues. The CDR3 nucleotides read TGTGCCAGCAGCTCCCGAAGGGGAGTAAGGGAGACCCAGTACTTC. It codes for CASSSRRGVRETQYF.

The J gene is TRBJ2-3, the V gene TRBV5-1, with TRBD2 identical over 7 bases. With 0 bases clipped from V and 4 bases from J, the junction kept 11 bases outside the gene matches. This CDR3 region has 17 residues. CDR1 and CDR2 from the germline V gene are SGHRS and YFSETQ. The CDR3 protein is CASSLVVLREMPDTQYF. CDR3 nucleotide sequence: TGCGCCAGCAGCTTGGTGGTGTTGCGGGAGATGCCAGATACGCAGTATTTT. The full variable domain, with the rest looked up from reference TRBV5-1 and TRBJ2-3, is KAGVTQTPRYLIKTRGQQVTLSCSPISGHRSVSWYQQTPGQGLQFLFEYFSETQRNKGNFPGRFSGRQFSNSRSEMNVSTLELGDSALYLCASSLVVLREMPDTQYFGPGTRLTVL.

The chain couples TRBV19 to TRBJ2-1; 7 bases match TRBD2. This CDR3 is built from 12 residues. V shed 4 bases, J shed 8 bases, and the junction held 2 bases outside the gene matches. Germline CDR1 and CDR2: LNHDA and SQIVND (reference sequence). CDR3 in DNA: TGTGCCAGTAGTACTGGACTAGATGAGCAGTTCTTC. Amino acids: CASSTGLDEQFF.

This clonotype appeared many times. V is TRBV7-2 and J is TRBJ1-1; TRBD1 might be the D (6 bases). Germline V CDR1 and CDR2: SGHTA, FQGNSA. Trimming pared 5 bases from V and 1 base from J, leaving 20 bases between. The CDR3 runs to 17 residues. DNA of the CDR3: TGTGCCAGCAGCCCTCTCGATTTCGGGGGCCCGAACACTGAAGCTTTCTTT. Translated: CASSPLDFGGPNTEAFF.

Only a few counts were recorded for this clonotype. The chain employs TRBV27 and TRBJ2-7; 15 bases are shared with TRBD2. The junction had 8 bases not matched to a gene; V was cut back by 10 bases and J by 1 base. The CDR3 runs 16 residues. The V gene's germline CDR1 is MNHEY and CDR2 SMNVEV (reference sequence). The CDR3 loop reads CATGPGLAGGSYEQYF. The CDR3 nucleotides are TGTGCCACCGGACCGGGACTAGCGGGGGGTTCCTACGAGCAGTACTTC.

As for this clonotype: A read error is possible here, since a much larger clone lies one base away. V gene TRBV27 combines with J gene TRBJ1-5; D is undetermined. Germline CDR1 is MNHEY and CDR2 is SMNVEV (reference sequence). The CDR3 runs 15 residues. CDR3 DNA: TGTGCCAGCAGTTTAGGCAGCACGGGAGATCAGTCCCAGCATTTT. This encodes CASSLGSTGDQSQHF.

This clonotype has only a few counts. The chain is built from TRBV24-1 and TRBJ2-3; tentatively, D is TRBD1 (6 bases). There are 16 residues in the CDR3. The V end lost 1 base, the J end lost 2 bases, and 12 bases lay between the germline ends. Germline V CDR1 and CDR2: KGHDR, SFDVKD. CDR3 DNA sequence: TGTGCCACCAGTGATTTTTCAGGGGTACCCACAGATACGCAGTATTTT. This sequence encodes CATSDFSGVPTDTQYF.

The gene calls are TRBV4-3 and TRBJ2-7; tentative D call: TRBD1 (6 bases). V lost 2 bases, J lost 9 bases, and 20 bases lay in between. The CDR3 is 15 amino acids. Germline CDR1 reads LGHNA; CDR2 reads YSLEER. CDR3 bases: TGCGCCAGCAGCCAATTGAGGACAGAGGTTTTCGGGCAGTACTTC. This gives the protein CASSQLRTEVFGQYF.

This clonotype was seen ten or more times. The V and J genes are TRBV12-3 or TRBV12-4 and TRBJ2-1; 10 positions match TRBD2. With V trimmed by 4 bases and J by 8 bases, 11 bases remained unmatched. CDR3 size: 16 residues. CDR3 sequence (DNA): TGTGCCAGCAGTTCGTTTAGCGGGAGGCTGGGGCATGAGCAGTTCTTC. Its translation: CASSSFSGRLGHEQFF.

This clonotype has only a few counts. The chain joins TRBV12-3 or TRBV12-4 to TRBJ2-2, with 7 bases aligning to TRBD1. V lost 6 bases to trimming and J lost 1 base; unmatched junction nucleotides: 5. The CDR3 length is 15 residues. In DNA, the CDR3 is TGTGCCAGCAGGGACCGGACAGGGAACACCGGGGAGCTGTTTTTT. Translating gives CASRDRTGNTGELFF.

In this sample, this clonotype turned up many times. CDR3 region: CASSEWERLSYEQYF. The CDR3 DNA reads TGTGCCAGCAGTGAATGGGAGAGACTCTCCTACGAGCAGTACTTC. The chain combines TRBV2 with TRBJ2-7, with D possibly matching TRBD2 (5 bases). There are 15 residues in the CDR3. V lost 2 bases and J 0 bases, leaving 11 bases between the germline ends. The germline CDR1 and CDR2 sequences are SNHLY and FYNNEI. Supplemented by reference TRBV2 and TRBJ2-7, the full variable domain reads EPEVTQTPSHQVTQMGQEVILRCVPISNHLYFYWYRQILGQKVEFLVSFYNNEISEKSEIFDDQFSVERPDGSNFTLKIRSTKLEDSAMYFCASSEWERLSYEQYFGPGTRLTVT.

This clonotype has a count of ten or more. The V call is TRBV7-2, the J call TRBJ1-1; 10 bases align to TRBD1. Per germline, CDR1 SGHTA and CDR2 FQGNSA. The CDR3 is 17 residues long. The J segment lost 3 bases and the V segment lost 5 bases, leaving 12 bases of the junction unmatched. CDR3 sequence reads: CASSPVGGTGVDTEAFF. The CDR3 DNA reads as TGTGCCAGCAGCCCGGTAGGCGGGACAGGGGTGGACACTGAAGCTTTCTTT.

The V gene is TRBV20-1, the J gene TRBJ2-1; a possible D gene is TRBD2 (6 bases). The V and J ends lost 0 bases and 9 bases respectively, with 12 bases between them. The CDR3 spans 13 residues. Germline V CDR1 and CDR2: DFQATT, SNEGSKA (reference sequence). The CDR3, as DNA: TGCAGTGCTAGAGATATGCGGGAAGGTGAGCAGTTCTTC. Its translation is CSARDMREGEQFF.

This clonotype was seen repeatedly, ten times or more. This chain's CDR3 is CASSSKDSNRQPQHF. As DNA, the CDR3 is TGTGCCAGCAGCTCCAAGGACAGTAATAGGCAGCCCCAGCATTTT. The rearrangement links TRBV11-1 to TRBJ1-5, with a weak D call TRBD1 (6 bases). V was trimmed by 4 bases and J by 7 bases, leaving 17 bases between them. The CDR3 sequence is 15 residues long. In germline, CDR1 is SGHAT, CDR2 FQDESV (reference sequence).

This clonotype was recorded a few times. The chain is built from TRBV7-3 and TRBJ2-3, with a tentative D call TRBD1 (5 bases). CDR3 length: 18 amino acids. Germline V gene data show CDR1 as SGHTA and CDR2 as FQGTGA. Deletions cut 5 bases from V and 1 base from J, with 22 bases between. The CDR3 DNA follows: TGTGCCAGCAGCCCTAAGGCTCTCAGGGATCTTCGCACAGATACGCAGTATTTT. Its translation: CASSPKALRDLRTDTQYF.

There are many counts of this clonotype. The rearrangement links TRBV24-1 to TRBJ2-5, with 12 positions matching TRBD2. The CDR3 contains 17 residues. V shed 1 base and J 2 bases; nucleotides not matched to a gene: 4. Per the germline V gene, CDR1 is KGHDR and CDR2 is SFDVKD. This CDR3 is CATSDFRTSGIQETQYF. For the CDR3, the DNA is TGTGCCACCAGTGATTTTAGGACTAGCGGGATTCAAGAGACCCAGTACTTC.

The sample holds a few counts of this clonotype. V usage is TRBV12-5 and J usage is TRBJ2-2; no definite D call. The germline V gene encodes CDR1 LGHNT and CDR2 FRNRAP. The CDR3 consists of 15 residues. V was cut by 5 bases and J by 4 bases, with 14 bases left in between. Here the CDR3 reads CASGTWASPTGELFF. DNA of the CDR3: TGTGCTAGTGGTACCTGGGCCTCCCCCACCGGGGAGCTGTTTTTT.

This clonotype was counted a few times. The CDR3, as DNA: TGTGCCAGCAGCCCGGACAGGACCCAAGAGACCCAGTACTTC. The encoded protein is CASSPDRTQETQYF. The rearrangement joins TRBV5-6 to TRBJ2-5, with 7 bases aligning to TRBD1. Germline V gives CDR1 SGHDT, CDR2 YYEEEE. Germline trimming cut 4 bases from V and 1 base from J; bases unmatched to any gene: 4. This CDR3 is built from 14 residues.

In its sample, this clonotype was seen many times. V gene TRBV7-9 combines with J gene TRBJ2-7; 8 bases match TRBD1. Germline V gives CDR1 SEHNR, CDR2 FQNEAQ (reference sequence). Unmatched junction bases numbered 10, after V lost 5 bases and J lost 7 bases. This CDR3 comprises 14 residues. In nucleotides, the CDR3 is TGTGCCAGCAGCCCAAAGGACAGGGCGGGAGAGCAGTACTTC. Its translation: CASSPKDRAGEQYF.

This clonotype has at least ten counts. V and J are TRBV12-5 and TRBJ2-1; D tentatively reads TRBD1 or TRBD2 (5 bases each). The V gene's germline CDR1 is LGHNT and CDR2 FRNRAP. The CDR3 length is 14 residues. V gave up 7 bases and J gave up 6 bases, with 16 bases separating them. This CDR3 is CASEGPQAANEQFF. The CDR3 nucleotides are TGTGCTAGTGAGGGACCCCAAGCAGCCAATGAGCAGTTCTTC.

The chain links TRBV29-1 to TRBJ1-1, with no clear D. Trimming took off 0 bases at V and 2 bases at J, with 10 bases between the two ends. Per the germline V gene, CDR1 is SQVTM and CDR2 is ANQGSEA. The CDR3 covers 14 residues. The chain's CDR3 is CSVEDQPTNTEAFF. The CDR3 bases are TGCAGCGTTGAAGATCAGCCCACCAACACTGAAGCTTTCTTT.

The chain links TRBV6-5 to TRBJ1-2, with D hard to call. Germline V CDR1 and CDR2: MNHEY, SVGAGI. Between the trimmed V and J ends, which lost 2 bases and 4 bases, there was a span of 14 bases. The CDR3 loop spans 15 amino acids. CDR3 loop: CASSYQRTGRYGYTF. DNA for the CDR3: TGTGCCAGCAGTTACCAACGAACCGGGCGCTATGGCTACACCTTC.

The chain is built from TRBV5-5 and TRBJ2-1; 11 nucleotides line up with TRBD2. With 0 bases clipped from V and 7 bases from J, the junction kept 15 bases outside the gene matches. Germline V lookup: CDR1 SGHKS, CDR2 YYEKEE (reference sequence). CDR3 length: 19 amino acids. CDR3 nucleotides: TGTGCCAGCAGCTTGGGGACCGAGCAACTAGCGGGAGTTCTAAATGAGCAGTTCTTC. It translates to CASSLGTEQLAGVLNEQFF.